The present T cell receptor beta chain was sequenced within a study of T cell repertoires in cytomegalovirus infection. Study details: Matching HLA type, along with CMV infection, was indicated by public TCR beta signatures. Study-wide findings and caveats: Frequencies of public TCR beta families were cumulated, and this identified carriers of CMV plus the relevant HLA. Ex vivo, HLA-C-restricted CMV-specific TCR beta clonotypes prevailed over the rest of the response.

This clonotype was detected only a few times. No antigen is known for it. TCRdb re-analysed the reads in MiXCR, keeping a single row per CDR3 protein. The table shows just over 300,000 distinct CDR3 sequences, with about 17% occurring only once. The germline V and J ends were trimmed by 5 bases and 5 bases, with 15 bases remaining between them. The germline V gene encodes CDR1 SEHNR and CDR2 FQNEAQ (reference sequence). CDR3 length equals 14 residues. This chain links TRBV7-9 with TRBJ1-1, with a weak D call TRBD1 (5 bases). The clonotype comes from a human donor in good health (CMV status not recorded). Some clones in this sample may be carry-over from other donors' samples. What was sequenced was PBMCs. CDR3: CASSDYRDWTEAFF. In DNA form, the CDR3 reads TGTGCCAGCAGCGATTACCGGGACTGGACTGAAGCTTTCTTT.